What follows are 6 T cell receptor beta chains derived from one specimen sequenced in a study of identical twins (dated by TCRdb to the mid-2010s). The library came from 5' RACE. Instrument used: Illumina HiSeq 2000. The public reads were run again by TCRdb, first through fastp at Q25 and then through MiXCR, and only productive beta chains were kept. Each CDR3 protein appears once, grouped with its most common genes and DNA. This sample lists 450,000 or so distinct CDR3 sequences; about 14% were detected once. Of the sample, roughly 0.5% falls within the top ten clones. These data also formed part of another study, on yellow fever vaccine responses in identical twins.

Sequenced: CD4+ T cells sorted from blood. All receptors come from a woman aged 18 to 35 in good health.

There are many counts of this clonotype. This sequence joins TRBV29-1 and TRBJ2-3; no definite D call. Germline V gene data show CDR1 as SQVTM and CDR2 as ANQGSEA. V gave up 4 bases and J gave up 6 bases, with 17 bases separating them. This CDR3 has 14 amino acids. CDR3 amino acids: CSVGDGRKADTQYF. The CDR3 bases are TGCAGCGTTGGAGATGGCAGAAAGGCGGATACGCAGTATTTT.

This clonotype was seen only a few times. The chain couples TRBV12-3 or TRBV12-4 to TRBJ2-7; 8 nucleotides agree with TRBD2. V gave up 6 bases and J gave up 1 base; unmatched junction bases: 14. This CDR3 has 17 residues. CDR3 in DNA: TGTGCCAGCAGCTTCGCCGGGGGGGTAGGTGAGTCCTACGAGCAGTACTTC. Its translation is CASSFAGGVGESYEQYF.

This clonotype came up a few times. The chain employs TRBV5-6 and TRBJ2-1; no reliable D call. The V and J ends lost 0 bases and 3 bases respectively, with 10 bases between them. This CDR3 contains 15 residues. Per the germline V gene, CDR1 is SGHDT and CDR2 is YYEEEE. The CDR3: CASSLDGLNYNEQFF. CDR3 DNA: TGTGCCAGCAGCTTGGACGGCCTTAACTACAATGAGCAGTTCTTC.

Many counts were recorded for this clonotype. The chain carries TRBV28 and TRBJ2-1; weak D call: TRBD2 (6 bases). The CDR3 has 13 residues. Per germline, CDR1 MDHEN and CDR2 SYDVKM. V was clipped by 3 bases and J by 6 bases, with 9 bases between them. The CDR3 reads CASSLGGRNEQFF. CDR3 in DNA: TGTGCCAGCAGTTTGGGGGGTCGCAATGAGCAGTTCTTC.

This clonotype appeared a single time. The CDR3 protein is CASRREGGLYEQYF. The DNA for the CDR3 is TGTGCCAGCCGACGTGAGGGGGGTCTTTACGAGCAGTACTTC. The V and J genes are TRBV7-9 and TRBJ2-7; tentatively, D is TRBD1 or TRBD2 (6 bases each). Trimming took 8 bases from V and 4 from J, leaving 18 bases between them. Germline V CDR1 and CDR2: SEHNR, FQNEAQ (reference sequence). The CDR3 is made up of 14 amino acids.

DNA for the CDR3: TGTGCCAGCAGCCCCCGGGACGGACTTTACGAGCAGTACTTC. Translated: CASSPRDGLYEQYF. This chain links TRBV7-6 with TRBJ2-7, with D perhaps matching TRBD1 or TRBD2 (5 bases each). Germline V gene data show CDR1 as SGHVS and CDR2 as FNYEAQ. This CDR3 is 14 amino acids long. Trimming removed 5 bases at V and 4 bases at J, with 15 bases between.